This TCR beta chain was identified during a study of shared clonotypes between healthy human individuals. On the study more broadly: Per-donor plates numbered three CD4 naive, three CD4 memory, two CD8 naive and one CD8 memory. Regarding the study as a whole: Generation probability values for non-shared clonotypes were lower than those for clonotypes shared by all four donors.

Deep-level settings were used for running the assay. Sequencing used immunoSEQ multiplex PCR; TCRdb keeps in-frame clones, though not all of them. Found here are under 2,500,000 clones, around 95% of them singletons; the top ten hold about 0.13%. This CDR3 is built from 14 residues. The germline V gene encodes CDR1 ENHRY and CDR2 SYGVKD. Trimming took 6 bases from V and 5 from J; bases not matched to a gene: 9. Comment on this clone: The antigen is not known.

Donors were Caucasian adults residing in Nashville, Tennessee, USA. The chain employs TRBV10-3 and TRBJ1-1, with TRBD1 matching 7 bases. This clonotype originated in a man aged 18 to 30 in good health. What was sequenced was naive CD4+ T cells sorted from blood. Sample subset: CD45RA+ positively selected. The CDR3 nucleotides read TGTGCCATCAGGGAGACAGGGATTGGGACTGAAGCTTTCTTT. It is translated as CAIRETGIGTEAFF.